This TCR beta chain stems from a study of ipilimumab plus nivolumab after autologous stem cell transplantation. The protocol was immunoSEQ multiplex PCR, while the TCRdb copy is restricted to in-frame clones and leaves out a portion. The table lists around 15,000 clones, roughly 77% of them singletons. This clone was observed once. Sequenced material: PBMCs, taken in a trial of ipilimumab plus nivolumab as post-transplant consolidation. This receptor was obtained from a male donor with diffuse large B-cell lymphoma.

The chain's CDR3 is CASSSRGALVTVNTEAFF. The CDR3 DNA follows: TGTGCCAGCAGCTCCAGGGGGGCTCTAGTAACGGTGAACACTGAAGCTTTCTTT. This chain joins TRBV7-2 and TRBJ1-1; 7 positions match TRBD1. V lost 4 bases, J lost 0 bases, and 14 bases stayed unmatched. CDR3 size: 18 residues. Germline assignment: CDR1 SGHTA and CDR2 FQGNSA.